These 29 T cell receptor beta chains share one sample of origin, sequenced in a study of T cell repertoires in cytomegalovirus infection. TCRdb passed the reads through MiXCR, listing each CDR3 protein once. The sample has roughly 200,000 distinct CDR3 sequences; about 17% are singletons. Sequencing was carried out using CD8+ T cells from PBMCs. Source of these receptors: a human donor in good health (CMV status not recorded). Some clones in this sample may be carry-over from other donors' samples.

The gene calls are TRBV19 and TRBJ2-2; 11 bases fit TRBD2. With 6 bases clipped from V and 3 bases from J, the junction kept 9 bases outside the gene matches. Germline CDR1 reads LNHDA; CDR2 reads SQIVND (reference sequence). This CDR3 has 17 residues. The CDR3 region is CASRPSGGHLDTGELFF. In DNA, the CDR3 is TGTGCCAGTAGACCTAGCGGGGGGCACTTAGACACCGGGGAGCTGTTTTTT.

The gene calls are TRBV5-1 and TRBJ2-1, with D unclear. The length of the CDR3 is 14 residues. Deletions cut 0 bases from V and 4 bases from J, with 8 bases between. CDR1 is SGHRS, CDR2 YFSETQ, per germline. CDR3 amino acids: CASSLEILYNEQFF. The CDR3 region has the DNA TGCGCCAGCAGCTTGGAGATATTGTACAATGAGCAGTTCTTC.

V and J are TRBV29-1 and TRBJ2-5; TRBD1 might be the D (5 bases). Germline loops: CDR1 SQVTM, CDR2 ANQGSEA. CDR3 length: 15 amino acids. Trimming removed 2 bases at V and 6 bases at J, with 19 bases between. The CDR3 sequence: CSVESKGSEGKTQYF. CDR3 nucleotide sequence: TGCAGCGTTGAATCCAAGGGGTCAGAAGGGAAGACCCAGTACTTC.

The chain carries TRBV25-1 and TRBJ2-2; 12 bases align to TRBD2. The germline gives CDR1 MGHDK, CDR2 SYGVNS. Trimming at V came to 3 bases and at J to 10 bases, leaving 15 bases not matched to a gene. The CDR3 is 18 amino acids. In DNA form, the CDR3 reads TGTGCCAGCAGTGATCCACTGGGACTAGCGGGCTTACCGCAGGAGCTGTTTTTT. Protein: CASSDPLGLAGLPQELFF.

The chain has TRBV7-1 and TRBJ2-5; 10 positions agree with TRBD2. TRBV7-1 is an ORF, and what it does is uncertain. J was trimmed by 5 bases and V by 5 bases; bases with no gene match: 8. The CDR3 is 15 residues long. The DNA of the CDR3 is TGTGCCAGCAGCACGAGCGGGGGGGCCTGGGAGACCCAGTACTTC. Protein sequence: CASSTSGGAWETQYF.

V gene TRBV25-1 combines with J gene TRBJ1-6; a weak D match, TRBD1 (6 bases). This CDR3 is built from 20 residues. V shed 5 bases and J shed 1 base, with 24 bases lying between them. The V gene's germline CDR1 is MGHDK and CDR2 SYGVNS. The CDR3 sequence is CASSSSPGHGRGSYNSPLHF. Here the CDR3 DNA reads TGTGCCAGCAGTTCTTCTCCGGGACACGGTCGCGGTTCCTATAATTCACCCCTCCACTTT.

The chain uses TRBV12-3 or TRBV12-4 and TRBJ2-7, with 10 bases fitting TRBD1. The CDR3 has 17 residues. After removal of 5 bases from V and 3 bases from J, the junction contained 13 bases not matched to a gene. The chain's CDR3 is CASSPGQGLSGDYEQYF. The CDR3 DNA reads TGTGCCAGCAGTCCGGGACAGGGGTTATCGGGTGACTACGAGCAGTACTTC.

This chain uses TRBV6-2 or TRBV6-3 with TRBJ2-3; 9 nucleotides match TRBD2. Germline V CDR1 and CDR2: MNHEY, SVGEGT. V dropped 4 bases and J dropped 1; count of bases not matched to a gene: 18. The CDR3 loop spans 20 amino acids. The CDR3 DNA follows: TGTGCCAGCAGTTCCCTTCGGGAGCGGGGGGTTCGACGCGGCACAGATACGCAGTATTTT. Its protein product is CASSSLRERGVRRGTDTQYF.

This clonotype was picked up many times. V and J are TRBV7-2 and TRBJ1-5; TRBD1 matches at 9 bases. Looked up from germline, CDR1 is SGHTA and CDR2 is FQGNSA. V trimming: 3 bases; J trimming: 5 bases; junction bases outside the gene matches: 5. This CDR3 region has 15 residues. This chain's CDR3 is CASSFIGQGYQPQHF. The CDR3 DNA follows: TGTGCCAGCAGCTTCATAGGACAGGGGTATCAGCCCCAGCATTTT.

The rearrangement uses TRBV12-3 or TRBV12-4 and TRBJ2-1; 7 positions match TRBD1. The ends lost 6 bases at V and 8 bases at J; junction bases unmatched: 7. The CDR3 loop spans 13 amino acids. CDR3 in DNA: TGTGCCAGCAGGACTACACAGGGGCATGAGCAGTTCTTC. Translated, it gives CASRTTQGHEQFF.

This clonotype occurred a few times. The gene calls are TRBV20-1 and TRBJ2-7; 9 nucleotides match TRBD1. Trimming at V came to 1 base and at J to 11 bases, leaving 3 bases not matched to a gene. This CDR3 has 11 amino acids. CDR1 is DFQATT, CDR2 SNEGSKA, per germline (reference sequence). CDR3 sequence reads: CSARGTGEEYF. The CDR3 nucleotides are TGCAGTGCTAGAGGGACAGGGGAGGAGTACTTC.

Regarding this clonotype: A read error may account for a junction end that differs from germline. The chain combines TRBV7-8 with TRBJ2-1; TRBD2 is a possible D gene (7 bases). Germline values: CDR1 SGHVS, CDR2 FQNEAQ. There are 14 residues in the CDR3. CDR3 nucleotide sequence: TGTGTCAGCAGCGAGGGAGGGGGTAGCTATGAGCAGTTCTTC. Translating gives CVSSEGGGSYEQFF.

This clonotype was counted between two and nine times. V is TRBV6-2 or TRBV6-3 and J is TRBJ2-7, with TRBD1 matching over 7 bases. The V segment lost 4 bases and the J segment 2 bases; nucleotides outside the gene matches: 5. The germline V gene has CDR1 MNHEY and CDR2 SVGEGT. This CDR3 is built from 14 residues. CDR3 region: CASSFRDRPYEQYF. CDR3 sequence (DNA): TGTGCCAGCAGTTTCCGGGACAGACCCTACGAGCAGTACTTC.

CDR3 in DNA: TGCAGCGTTGAGGGACAGGGGGCTAACTATGGCTACACCTTC. Its translation is CSVEGQGANYGYTF. The chain couples TRBV29-1 to TRBJ1-2; 11 positions agree with TRBD1. Trimming cost V 3 bases and J 0 bases; bases outside gene matches: 0. The CDR3 is made up of 14 amino acids. Looked up from germline, CDR1 is SQVTM and CDR2 is ANQGSEA. Drawing the rest from reference TRBV29-1 and TRBJ1-2, the complete variable domain is SAVISQKPSRDICQRGTSLTIQCQVDSQVTMMFWYRQQPGQSLTLIATANQGSEATYESGFVIDKFPISRPNLTFSTLTVSNMSPEDSSIYLCSVEGQGANYGYTFGSGTRLTVV.

V gene TRBV28 combines with J gene TRBJ2-2; 11 bases map to TRBD1. From germline, CDR1 is MDHEN and CDR2 SYDVKM. The trim removed 5 bases at V and 6 bases at J, leaving 8 bases unmatched. The CDR3 loop spans 16 amino acids. The CDR3 bases are TGTGCCAGCAGTCCCTTTGGACAGGGGGCTTCCGGGGAGCTGTTTTTT. Translated, it gives CASSPFGQGASGELFF.

This chain uses TRBV4-3 with TRBJ1-1; unclear D gene. Germline V gives CDR1 LGHNA, CDR2 YSLEER. V lost 1 base, J lost 11 bases, and 11 bases lay in between. The CDR3 is made up of 12 amino acids. CDR3: CASSQAGTTAFF. CDR3 in DNA: TGCGCCAGCAGCCAAGCGGGTACTACGGCTTTCTTT.

The rearrangement joins TRBV20-1 to TRBJ2-2, with D hard to call. V lost 0 bases, J lost 4 bases, and 6 bases lay in between. Per the germline V gene, CDR1 is DFQATT and CDR2 is SNEGSKA (reference sequence). The CDR3 is 13 residues long. CDR3 DNA: TGCAGTGCTAGAGATGAAGGCACCGGGGAGCTGTTTTTT. Translation: CSARDEGTGELFF.

At least ten counts were recorded for this clonotype. The rearrangement joins TRBV7-2 to TRBJ2-2; D tentatively fits TRBD1 or TRBD2 (5 bases each). The V gene's germline CDR1 is SGHTA and CDR2 FQGNSA. V was shortened by 5 bases and J by 3 bases, with 13 bases between the two germline ends. This CDR3 region has 15 residues. The CDR3 nucleotides are TGTGCCAGCAGCATCCCAAGAGGGGACACCGGGGAGCTGTTTTTT. Translated: CASSIPRGDTGELFF.

This clonotype was seen a few times. The V and J genes are TRBV28 and TRBJ2-7, with 7 bases fitting TRBD2. Trimming took 4 bases from V and 0 from J; bases not matched to a gene: 9. Per germline, CDR1 MDHEN and CDR2 SYDVKM. The length of the CDR3 is 16 residues. The CDR3 region has the DNA TGTGCCAGCAGTTCCTTCTTGCGGGGGAGCTCCTACGAGCAGTACTTC. Protein: CASSSFLRGSSYEQYF.

Only a few counts were recorded for this clonotype. Here the CDR3 DNA reads TGCGCCAGCAGCTTGGCCGGGGGGGGGCCGAACGAGCAGTACTTC. Its translation is CASSLAGGGPNEQYF. The rearrangement joins TRBV5-1 to TRBJ2-7, with 8 bases fitting TRBD2. The V and J ends lost 0 bases and 5 bases, in that order; junction bases with no gene match: 7. Germline V gene data show CDR1 as SGHRS and CDR2 as YFSETQ. The CDR3 has 15 residues.

The chain joins TRBV29-1 to TRBJ2-1; tentatively, D is TRBD2 (7 bases). Germline lookup yields CDR1 SQVTM and CDR2 ANQGSEA. Trimming left V 7 bases short and J 8 bases short, with 18 bases between. The CDR3 has 13 residues. DNA for the CDR3: TGCAGCGCCGTCGGAGGGGGGGCCTATGAGCAGTTCTTC. Translated, it gives CSAVGGGAYEQFF.

The chain links TRBV27 to TRBJ2-1; 13 bases fit TRBD2. Looked up from germline, CDR1 is MNHEY and CDR2 is SMNVEV (reference sequence). Trimming at V came to 2 bases and at J to 7 bases, leaving 5 bases not matched to a gene. The CDR3 runs 16 residues. Here the CDR3 DNA reads TGTGCCAGCAGTTTAGGGACTAGCGGGGTTTTTAATGAGCAGTTCTTC. Protein sequence: CASSLGTSGVFNEQFF.

This clonotype was observed a few times. The chain employs TRBV7-9 and TRBJ1-1; 7 bases are a match to TRBD1. Germline V CDR1 and CDR2: SEHNR, FQNEAQ (reference sequence). The V gene end was trimmed by 5 bases and the J gene end by 11 bases; junction bases not matched to a gene: 17. The CDR3 spans 15 residues. CDR3 region: CASSAPSGQGEWAFF. CDR3 DNA sequence: TGTGCCAGCAGCGCGCCCTCAGGGCAGGGGGAATGGGCTTTCTTT.

The chain uses TRBV27 and TRBJ2-2; 8 positions agree with TRBD1. With 0 bases clipped from V and 6 bases from J, the junction kept 6 bases outside the gene matches. The CDR3 spans 16 residues. Germline V lookup: CDR1 MNHEY, CDR2 SMNVEV (reference sequence). The chain's CDR3 is CASSLSIQGAAGELFF. The CDR3 DNA is TGTGCCAGCAGTTTATCGATCCAGGGGGCGGCCGGGGAGCTGTTTTTT.

This clonotype was picked up a small number of times. The chain recombines TRBV9 with TRBJ2-3, with 10 bases lining up with TRBD2. V lost 0 bases, J lost 2 bases, and 9 bases stayed unmatched. Germline assignment: CDR1 SGDLS and CDR2 YYNGEE. The CDR3 spans 18 residues. DNA of the CDR3: TGTGCCAGCAGCGTAGCGATCTGGACTAGCGGCCCCACAGATACGCAGTATTTT. Translated: CASSVAIWTSGPTDTQYF.

In this sample, this clonotype turned up a few times. J is TRBJ2-2 and V is TRBV28, with 12 bases that match TRBD2. V dropped 6 bases and J dropped 4; count of bases not matched to a gene: 3. The CDR3 has 15 amino acids. CDR1 MDHEN and CDR2 SYDVKM come from the germline V gene. The CDR3: CASSPGLAGTGELFF. The DNA for the CDR3 is TGTGCCAGCAGCCCGGGACTAGCGGGCACCGGGGAGCTGTTTTTT. The whole variable domain, filled in from reference TRBV28 and TRBJ2-2, reads DVKVTQSSRYLVKRTGEKVFLECVQDMDHENMFWYRQDPGLGLRLIYFSYDVKMKEKGDIPEGYSVSREKKERFSLILESASTNQTSMYLCASSPGLAGTGELFFGEGSRLTVL.

This clonotype was counted between two and nine times. The V call is TRBV4-1, the J call TRBJ1-1; D unclear. CDR3 length equals 12 residues. V was pared by 2 bases and J by 5 bases, with 6 bases between. The V gene's germline CDR1 is MGHRA and CDR2 YSYEKL. Here the CDR3 DNA reads TGCGCCAGCAGCCAAACAAAGACTGAAGCTTTCTTT. Translated, it gives CASSQTKTEAFF.

This clonotype was found a few times. This sequence joins TRBV7-6 and TRBJ1-1; 7 positions agree with TRBD1. Trimming at V came to 2 bases and at J to 0 bases, leaving 9 bases not matched to a gene. The length of the CDR3 is 17 residues. Germline assignment: CDR1 SGHVS and CDR2 FNYEAQ. DNA for the CDR3: TGTGCCAGCAGCTTACTAGGGGCAGGGGGATTGAACACTGAAGCTTTCTTT. It is translated as CASSLLGAGGLNTEAFF.

The chain is built from TRBV20-1 and TRBJ2-5; D not certain. Looked up from germline, CDR1 is DFQATT and CDR2 is SNEGSKA (reference sequence). This CDR3 contains 18 residues. Trimming took off 0 bases at V and 2 bases at J, with 22 bases between the two ends. CDR3 sequence: CSARDISSEKPIQETQYF. The CDR3, as DNA: TGCAGTGCTAGAGATATAAGTTCGGAGAAGCCGATTCAAGAGACCCAGTACTTC.